Below, 20 T cell receptor beta chains from the same sample are listed, as sequenced in a study of response to subunit inactivated influenza vaccine. TCRdb called the RT-PCR reads again in MiXCR, with one record for every CDR3 protein. The sample has some 480,000 distinct CDR3 sequences, approximately 10% seen once. Sequencing used PBMCs from blood, obtained 45 days after vaccination. The receptor set was obtained from a man aged 45-65 years who received an inactivated influenza vaccine.

The CDR3 bases are TGTGCCAGCAGCTTAGTCTGGTACCTGAACACTGAAGCTTTCTTT. Encoded protein: CASSLVWYLNTEAFF. The rearrangement joins TRBV11-2 to TRBJ1-1, with D unclear. The ends were cut back, 1 base at V and 0 bases at J, with 9 bases in the middle. CDR1 and CDR2 from the germline V gene are SGHAT and FQNNGV. The CDR3 has 15 residues. The whole variable domain, remainder taken from reference TRBV11-2 and TRBJ1-1, is EAGVAQSPRYKIIEKRQSVAFWCNPISGHATLYWYQQILGQGPKLLIQFQNNGVVDDSQLPKDRFSAERLKGVDSTLKIQPAKLEDSAVYLCASSLVWYLNTEAFFGQGTRLTVV.

This clonotype was counted a few times. For the CDR3, the DNA is TGTGCCAGCAGTTTTAGCGGGAGAGGGTACGAGCAGTACTTC. Translated, it gives CASSFSGRGYEQYF. The chain uses TRBV12-3 or TRBV12-4 and TRBJ2-7, with 9 bases identical to TRBD2. The length of the CDR3 is 14 residues. J was trimmed by 4 bases and V by 3 bases; bases with no gene match: 4.

A single count supports this clonotype. The chain uses TRBV30 and TRBJ2-2; D is possibly TRBD1 (5 bases). Germline values: CDR1 GTSNPN, CDR2 SVGIG (reference sequence). With 4 bases removed from V and 3 bases from J, the gap between germline ends came to 9 bases. The CDR3 contains 13 residues. The CDR3 DNA reads as TGTGCCTGGATGTACAGGTACACCGGGGAGCTGTTTTTT. Translating it yields CAWMYRYTGELFF.

In its sample, this clonotype was seen a few times. This chain joins TRBV7-3 and TRBJ2-3; TRBD1 matches 9 bases. Germline trimming cut 5 bases from V and 6 bases from J; bases unmatched to any gene: 15. Germline CDR1 is SGHTA and CDR2 is FQGTGA. CDR3 length: 17 residues. The CDR3 is CASSPNPGQGPGDTQYF. CDR3 sequence (DNA): TGTGCCAGCAGCCCCAATCCGGGACAGGGTCCGGGGGATACGCAGTATTTT.

This clonotype was recorded many times. The rearrangement uses TRBV4-1 and TRBJ2-5, with TRBD1 identical over 12 bases. CDR3 size: 17 residues. V was clipped by 0 bases and J by 5 bases; unmatched bases: 7. Looked up from germline, CDR1 is MGHRA and CDR2 is YSYEKL. CDR3 protein: CASSQEDGTGGAETQYF. The DNA of the CDR3 is TGCGCCAGCAGCCAAGAGGACGGGACAGGGGGCGCCGAGACCCAGTACTTC.

This clonotype showed up many times. The V gene is TRBV18, the J gene TRBJ1-4; D is possibly TRBD1 (5 bases). CDR3 length: 14 amino acids. Trimming removed 6 bases from V and 5 bases from J, with 13 bases in between. Per the germline V gene, CDR1 is KGHSH and CDR2 is LQKENI. CDR3 bases: TGTGCCAGCTCCCTCGACAGAAACAATGAAAAACTGTTTTTT. This sequence encodes CASSLDRNNEKLFF. Filled out from reference TRBV18 and TRBJ1-4, the complete variable domain reads NAGVMQNPRHLVRRRGQEARLRCSPMKGHSHVYWYRQLPEEGLKFMVYLQKENIIDESGMPKERFSAEFPKEGPSILRIQQVVRGDSAAYFCASSLDRNNEKLFFGSGTQLSVL.

The V gene is TRBV5-1, the J gene TRBJ2-7; 7 bases align to TRBD1. The trim removed 0 bases at V and 0 bases at J, leaving 6 bases unmatched. Germline loops: CDR1 SGHRS, CDR2 YFSETQ. The CDR3 has 16 amino acids. The CDR3 bases are TGCGCCAGCAGCTTGGTAGGGACAGAGTTCTCCTACGAGCAGTACTTC. Residues: CASSLVGTEFSYEQYF. Together with reference TRBV5-1 and TRBJ2-7, the CDR3 gives the full variable domain: KAGVTQTPRYLIKTRGQQVTLSCSPISGHRSVSWYQQTPGQGLQFLFEYFSETQRNKGNFPGRFSGRQFSNSRSEMNVSTLELGDSALYLCASSLVGTEFSYEQYFGPGTRLTVT.

This clonotype appeared a single time. The chain carries TRBV20-1 and TRBJ2-1; D call uncertain. The CDR3 loop spans 11 amino acids. V gave up 4 bases and J gave up 4 bases, with 5 bases separating them. Germline V CDR1 and CDR2: DFQATT, SNEGSKA (reference sequence). The CDR3 reads CSATVYNEQFF. CDR3 nucleotides: TGCAGTGCTACGGTATACAATGAGCAGTTCTTC.

The chain has TRBV18 and TRBJ1-2; possible D gene TRBD1, 5 bases. V lost 0 bases, J lost 4 bases, and 9 bases lay in between. This CDR3 has 14 amino acids. Germline V gene sequence: CDR1 KGHSH, CDR2 LQKENI. DNA of the CDR3: TGTGCCAGCTCACCACCGCAGGGCCTCTATGGCTACACCTTC. Its translation: CASSPPQGLYGYTF.

V gene TRBV15 combines with J gene TRBJ2-3, with a possible D match to TRBD2 (5 bases). The germline gives CDR1 LNHNV, CDR2 YYDKDF (reference sequence). The ends were cut back, 3 bases at V and 4 bases at J, with 11 bases in the middle. The CDR3 sequence is 14 residues long. The CDR3 nucleotides are TGTGCCACCAGCAGTAGGCTAGCTTCAGATACGCAGTATTTT. Its protein is CATSSRLASDTQYF.

The chain employs TRBV28 and TRBJ2-7; the D is unclear. CDR3 length equals 14 residues. Between the trimmed V and J ends, which lost 8 bases and 5 bases, there was a span of 19 bases. Germline V lookup: CDR1 MDHEN, CDR2 SYDVKM. This chain's CDR3 is CASLPAGLFDEQYF. The CDR3 region has the DNA TGTGCCAGCCTCCCGGCAGGCCTTTTCGACGAGCAGTACTTC.

This clonotype was seen ten or more times. V usage is TRBV7-2 and J usage is TRBJ1-2; no reliable D call. V dropped 6 bases and J dropped 4 bases, with 15 bases sitting between them. Germline CDR1 reads SGHTA; CDR2 reads FQGNSA. CDR3 length: 14 residues. CDR3 nucleotide sequence: TGTGCCAGCAGACCCGAGTACGGATTCTATGGCTACACCTTC. It yields the protein CASRPEYGFYGYTF.

This clonotype turned up a few times. The chain combines TRBV20-1 with TRBJ1-5; no firm D call. The germline gives CDR1 DFQATT, CDR2 SNEGSKA (reference sequence). V lost 3 bases and J 3 bases, leaving 9 bases between the germline ends. The CDR3 consists of 13 residues. The CDR3 bases are TGCAGTGCTAGGGGCCAGACCAATCAGCCCCAGCATTTT. Its translation is CSARGQTNQPQHF.

There are many counts of this clonotype. V gene TRBV29-1 combines with J gene TRBJ2-1, with D possibly matching TRBD1 (5 bases). Germline-derived CDR1 and CDR2 are SQVTM and ANQGSEA. CDR3 length equals 13 residues. V dropped 6 bases and J dropped 5 bases, with 14 bases sitting between them. The CDR3 DNA follows: TGCAGCGTCGGCCTTGCCAGGGACAATGAGCAGTTCTTC. Its translation: CSVGLARDNEQFF.

In its sample, this clonotype was seen many times. This chain joins TRBV6-5 and TRBJ2-6; 8 positions match TRBD1. J was trimmed by 0 bases and V by 0 bases; bases with no gene match: 4. The CDR3 runs 18 residues. Germline V gene lookup returns CDR1 MNHEY and CDR2 SVGAGI. CDR3 DNA: TGTGCCAGCAGTTACTCGACAGGGGCCTACTCTGGGGCCAACGTCCTGACTTTC. Amino acid sequence: CASSYSTGAYSGANVLTF.

This clonotype has more than one count but fewer than ten. The chain uses TRBV7-2 and TRBJ2-5; weak D call: TRBD2 (6 bases). The germline gives CDR1 SGHTA, CDR2 FQGNSA. Trimming took 0 bases from V and 6 from J, leaving 11 bases between them. The CDR3 has 14 residues. CDR3 bases: TGTGCCAGCAGCTTAGCGGGGGGTGGGAAGACCCAGTACTTC. Translated, it gives CASSLAGGGKTQYF.

Comment on this clonotype: Just one base apart from a much larger clone, this may be a read error. This sequence joins TRBV28 and TRBJ1-2; tentatively, D is TRBD1 (5 bases). The germline V gene encodes CDR1 MDHEN and CDR2 SYDVKM. Between the trimmed V and J ends, which lost 7 bases and 1 base, there was a span of 13 bases. The CDR3 is made up of 14 amino acids. The CDR3 region has the DNA TGTGCCAGCACACTAGGGGAGGGTAACTATGGCTACACCTTC. It is translated as CASTLGEGNYGYTF.

This clonotype came up many times. This chain uses TRBV20-1 with TRBJ1-2; D call uncertain. The CDR3 totals 16 residues. Looked up from germline, CDR1 is DFQATT and CDR2 is SNEGSKA (reference sequence). V gave up 0 bases and J gave up 0 bases, with 14 bases separating them. The CDR3 spells CSARDRRARANYGYTF. DNA of the CDR3: TGCAGTGCTAGAGATCGTCGGGCGAGAGCTAACTATGGCTACACCTTC.

This clonotype was counted many times. The V gene is TRBV12-3 or TRBV12-4, the J gene TRBJ1-5, with 11 bases identical to TRBD1. Trimming at V came to 6 bases and at J to 2 bases, leaving 15 bases not matched to a gene. The CDR3 is made up of 19 amino acids. CDR3 protein: CASSSAGQGAHWGNQPQHF. For the CDR3, the DNA is TGTGCCAGCAGCAGCGCCGGACAGGGGGCTCATTGGGGCAATCAGCCCCAGCATTTT.

This clonotype has at least ten counts. This chain uses TRBV5-1 with TRBJ1-1, with D uncertain. The CDR3 has 14 amino acids. V shed 4 bases and J shed 1 base, with 11 bases lying between them. Germline V CDR1 and CDR2: SGHRS, YFSETQ. The CDR3 spells CASSPVHGNTEAFF. The CDR3 DNA is TGCGCCAGCAGCCCGGTCCACGGGAACACTGAAGCTTTCTTT.